This T cell receptor (beta chain) appears in the sequencing data of a study of T-cell reconstitution after alpha-beta-depleted transplantation in children. Study-wide points: Expanded clones from the graft, numbering several hundred, reportedly supplied alpha-beta T cells about two months after transplant.

After removal of 0 bases from V and 13 bases from J, the junction contained 6 bases not matched to a gene. This CDR3 region has 13 residues. The germline gives CDR1 MNHEY, CDR2 SMNVEV (reference sequence). Preparing the TCRbeta library involved the use of unique molecular identifiers. TCRdb passed the PCR reads through MiXCR, listing each CDR3 protein once. The sample lists about 870,000 distinct CDR3 sequences, roughly 15% occurring once. Remarks on this clonotype: Its antigen is not known.

The sequence derives from a male patient younger than 18 who had a stem cell transplant for acute lymphoblastic leukemia, so the T cells may come from the graft donor. The starting material was PBMCs, mostly from graft donor cells, obtained 360 days after TCRalphabeta/CD19-depleted stem cell transplant. The genes are TRBV27 and TRBJ2-3; the match to TRBD2 covers 8 bases. CDR3 DNA: TGTGCCAGCAGTTTATCGGTAGGCGGGGGGAAGTATTTT. Translated: CASSLSVGGGKYF.